This T cell receptor (beta chain) was obtained from a study of response to subunit inactivated influenza vaccine. TCRdb itself ran the RT-PCR reads through MiXCR, one entry per CDR3 protein. The repertoire includes more than 200,000 distinct CDR3 sequences, 10% to 15% of them detected once, and roughly 7.7% sits in the top ten. This CDR3 has 14 amino acids. Germline V lookup: CDR1 KGHSH, CDR2 LQKENI. V was cut by 0 bases and J by 0 bases, with 6 bases left in between. This TCR derives from a man aged 50-60 years who received an inactivated influenza vaccine. The specimen was non-naive T cells sorted from PBMCs, collected about 14 days before vaccination. This chain joins TRBV18 and TRBJ2-7; D is undetermined. CDR3 coding DNA: TGTGCCAGCTCACCACCGTCTGGCTCCTACGAGCAGTACTTC. It yields the protein CASSPPSGSYEQYF. Drawing the rest from reference TRBV18 and TRBJ2-7, the complete variable domain is NAGVMQNPRHLVRRRGQEARLRCSPMKGHSHVYWYRQLPEEGLKFMVYLQKENIIDESGMPKERFSAEFPKEGPSILRIQQVVRGDSAAYFCASSPPSGSYEQYFGPGTRLTVT.